This TCR beta chain was found in a study of blood T cell repertoires in COVID-19. As for the study in general: Researchers got acute and convalescent COVID-19 samples from the United States, Italy and Spain.

Authors' analysis steps: Reference gene primer amplification gave estimated nucleated cell counts. The repertoire was sequenced with immunoSEQ multiplex PCR; TCRdb's copy has only in-frame clones and lacks some. The V and J calls and clone size were taken over from that table, and D and trimming were inferred from the DNA. The sample lists approximately 150,000 clones; 87% were seen once. Deletions cut 7 bases from V and 0 bases from J, with 13 bases between. This CDR3 has 14 residues. Per germline, CDR1 SGHKS and CDR2 YYEKEE (reference sequence). This sequence originates from a woman between 45 and 65 years old with acute or convalescent COVID-19. The sample comprised peripheral blood. This chain connects TRBV5-5 to TRBJ1-1, with no clear D. This chain's CDR3 is CASGAGGLNTEAFF. As DNA, the CDR3 is TGTGCCAGCGGAGCCGGTGGCTTGAACACTGAAGCTTTCTTT.